These 25 T cell receptor beta chains were sequenced from one sample in a study of cytomegalovirus exposure and HLA in healthy donors. Primers: 60 Vbeta forward and 13 Jbeta reverse. Clones were sequenced by immunoSEQ multiplex PCR, and TCRdb holds only the in-frame ones, with some missing. The sample has under 150,000 clones, 60% to 85% seen once; the top ten hold around 1%. Sequences were obtained from PBMCs. The source is a man between 18 and 29 years old in good health and CMV-seronegative.

This chain joins TRBV6-4 and TRBJ2-3; 13 bases line up with TRBD2. Germline lookup yields CDR1 MRHNA and CDR2 SNTAGT. Trimming took 2 bases from V and 6 from J; bases not matched to a gene: 2. There are 15 residues in the CDR3. As DNA, the CDR3 is TGTGCCAGCAGTGACACTAGCGGGGGGGCCGATACGCAGTATTTT. Amino acid sequence: CASSDTSGGADTQYF.

This clone appeared a few times. Different DNA sequences within this sample yield the same CDR3. The J gene is TRBJ1-4, the V gene TRBV9; 9 bases fit TRBD1. This CDR3 is built from 15 residues. Looked up from germline, CDR1 is SGDLS and CDR2 is YYNGEE. Trimming removed 0 bases from V and 5 bases from J; junction bases left unmatched: 2. The CDR3 here is CASSVAGTGNEKLFF. Here the CDR3 DNA reads TGTGCCAGCAGCGTAGCTGGGACAGGGAATGAAAAACTGTTTTTT.

In this sample, this clone turned up once. The chain couples TRBV7-6 to TRBJ2-1; 9 nucleotides match TRBD2. The CDR3 spans 14 residues. V gave up 8 bases and J gave up 9 bases; unmatched junction bases: 11. Germline CDR1 reads SGHVS; CDR2 reads FNYEAQ. CDR3 sequence (DNA): TGTGCCAGCGTGCGGGGCGGGGGGGCGGGTGAGCAGTTCTTC. Encoded protein: CASVRGGGAGEQFF.

This clone occurred a few times. The rearrangement links TRBV6-5 to TRBJ1-5; TRBD1 might be the D (6 bases). Trimming removed 0 bases from V and 7 bases from J, with 13 bases in between. The CDR3 runs to 15 residues. The germline V gene has CDR1 MNHEY and CDR2 SVGAGI. The CDR3 bases are TGTGCCAGCAGTTACTCGTCGGACAGCCCCCAGCCCCAGCATTTT. Translation: CASSYSSDSPQPQHF.

Concerning this clone itself: A read error may account for a junction end that differs from germline. This chain uses TRBV14 with TRBJ1-2; TRBD1 matches at 8 bases. The CDR3 totals 11 residues. Looked up from germline, CDR1 is SGHDN and CDR2 is FVKESK. The DNA of the CDR3 is TGTGCCAGCAGCCTTTTCCGGGACAGGCCATTC. Its translation is CASSLFRDRPF.

V usage is TRBV5-1 and J usage is TRBJ2-1; D possibly corresponds to TRBD1 (6 bases). Germline V CDR1 and CDR2: SGHRS, YFSETQ. Trimming cost V 4 bases and J 4 bases, with 15 bases left between them. CDR3 size: 15 residues. CDR3 amino acids: CASSLSRTVYNEQFF. The DNA of the CDR3 is TGCGCCAGCAGCCTCTCCCGGACAGTTTACAATGAGCAGTTCTTC.

Here the CDR3 DNA reads TGTGCCAGCAGTGTCGCTAGTGGCGGGGAGCTGTTTTTT. This sequence encodes CASSVASGGELFF. The chain employs TRBV2 and TRBJ2-2; D is ambiguous. V was trimmed by 4 bases and J by 7 bases, leaving 10 bases between them. Germline loops: CDR1 SNHLY, CDR2 FYNNEI. The CDR3 loop spans 13 amino acids.

The chain has TRBV27 and TRBJ2-2; D is possibly TRBD1 (6 bases). The germline gives CDR1 MNHEY, CDR2 SMNVEV (reference sequence). There are 18 residues in the CDR3. Trimming left V 6 bases short and J 5 bases short, with 25 bases between. The CDR3 loop reads CASSPGPGVWYFTGELFF. As DNA, the CDR3 is TGTGCCAGCAGCCCCGGGCCAGGGGTGTGGTATTTTACCGGGGAGCTGTTTTTT.

Only a few counts were recorded for this clone. V and J are TRBV4-3 and TRBJ2-1; possible D gene TRBD1, 5 bases. Germline V gives CDR1 LGHNA, CDR2 YSLEER. The CDR3 sequence is 18 residues long. Trimming removed 1 base from V and 4 bases from J, with 20 bases in between. CDR3 nucleotide sequence: TGCGCCAGCAGCCAAGTACTTGGTGGGGCTAGTCTTTACAATGAGCAGTTCTTC. It yields the protein CASSQVLGGASLYNEQFF.

This chain connects TRBV1 to TRBJ1-3; the D call in the table, TRBD1, was not verified against the DNA. TRBV1 constitutes a pseudogene. This CDR3 is built from 18 residues. CDR3 loop: CTSSQGSGQGARGNTIYF. The CDR3 nucleotides are TGCACCAGCAGCCAAGGGTCGGGACAGGGGGCTCGTGGAAACACCATATATTTT.

The chain recombines TRBV5-4 with TRBJ1-1, with a weak D call TRBD1 (6 bases). Germline values: CDR1 SGHNT, CDR2 YYREEE (reference sequence). V was cut by 4 bases and J by 1 base, with 17 bases left in between. The CDR3 is made up of 16 amino acids. The CDR3 DNA reads as TGTGCCAGCAGCGGGTGGGGGCCTACAGGGAACACTGAAGCTTTCTTT. Residues: CASSGWGPTGNTEAFF.

The chain has TRBV7-2 and TRBJ1-4, with 7 bases lining up with TRBD1. J gave up 0 bases and V 5 bases, and 3 bases lay outside the gene matches. Germline V gene sequence: CDR1 SGHTA, CDR2 FQGNSA. There are 15 residues in the CDR3. This chain's CDR3 is CASSTQGATNEKLFF. DNA for the CDR3: TGTGCCAGCAGCACCCAGGGGGCAACTAATGAAAAACTGTTTTTT.

Note on this clone: One junction end disagrees with the germline gene, perhaps due to a read error. The V and J genes are TRBV7-7 and TRBJ2-5, with D possibly matching TRBD2 (5 bases). Germline V CDR1 and CDR2: SSHAT, FNYEAQ (reference sequence). CDR3 length equals 16 residues. CDR3 residues: CASSLSGSGWAETQYF. The CDR3 DNA is TGTGCTAGCAGCTTAAGCGGTTCTGGGTGGGCAGAGACCCAGTACTTC.

This rearrangement joins TRBV4-1 to TRBJ2-6, with a tentative D call TRBD2 (5 bases). The germline V gene has CDR1 MGHRA and CDR2 YSYEKL. V was cut by 4 bases and J by 3 bases, with 13 bases left in between. The CDR3 covers 16 residues. The CDR3 loop is CASSPYPGVGANVLTF. CDR3 sequence (DNA): TGCGCCAGCAGCCCCTACCCCGGGGTTGGGGCCAACGTCCTGACTTTC.

The chain couples TRBV19 to TRBJ1-2; 8 bases are shared with TRBD1. J lost 3 bases, V lost 4 bases, and 13 bases had no gene match. From germline, CDR1 is LNHDA and CDR2 SQIVND (reference sequence). This CDR3 is built from 17 residues. CDR3 nucleotides: TGTGCCAGTAGTACCGAAATCCTGGACAGGGAATACTATGGCTACACCTTC. Amino acids: CASSTEILDREYYGYTF.

The gene calls are TRBV7-2 and TRBJ1-5; 7 nucleotides align to TRBD1. The CDR3 is 13 amino acids. The J segment lost 5 bases and the V segment lost 8 bases, leaving 6 bases of the junction unmatched. The germline CDR1 and CDR2 sequences are SGHTA and FQGNSA. The CDR3: CASGYRGDQPQHF. CDR3 sequence (DNA): TGTGCCAGCGGGTACAGGGGAGATCAGCCCCAGCATTTT.

The chain has TRBV4-1 and TRBJ1-1; 10 bases match TRBD1. The J segment lost 0 bases and the V segment lost 0 bases, leaving 1 base of the junction unmatched. The germline gives CDR1 MGHRA, CDR2 YSYEKL. CDR3 length equals 16 residues. CDR3 amino acids: CASSQEGQGMNTEAFF. As DNA, the CDR3 is TGCGCCAGCAGCCAAGAGGGACAGGGGATGAACACTGAAGCTTTCTTT.

The CDR3 loop reads CASSIKRGTEQFF. The DNA for the CDR3 is TGTGCCAGTAGTATAAAAAGGGGCACTGAGCAGTTCTTC. V gene TRBV19 combines with J gene TRBJ2-1; D possibly corresponds to TRBD1 (5 bases). The germline V gene encodes CDR1 LNHDA and CDR2 SQIVND (reference sequence). There are 13 residues in the CDR3. The V end lost 2 bases, the J end lost 9 bases, and 11 bases lay between the germline ends.

The chain recombines TRBV19 with TRBJ1-2, with D unresolved. Per the germline V gene, CDR1 is LNHDA and CDR2 is SQIVND (reference sequence). Trimming took 3 bases from V and 8 from J, leaving 7 bases between them. This CDR3 is 11 amino acids long. Here the CDR3 reads CASSISEGYTF. In nucleotides, the CDR3 is TGTGCCAGTAGTATTTCCGAGGGCTACACCTTC.

The V gene is TRBV18, the J gene TRBJ1-1; possibly TRBD1 for D (6 bases). V lost 0 bases, J lost 2 bases, and 7 bases lay in between. Germline values: CDR1 KGHSH, CDR2 LQKENI. The CDR3 spans 14 residues. CDR3 protein: CASSPPDRNTEAFF. The CDR3 DNA sequence: TGTGCCAGCTCACCACCGGACAGAAACACTGAAGCTTTCTTT. The complete variable domain, with remaining parts taken from reference TRBV18 and TRBJ1-1, reads NAGVMQNPRHLVRRRGQEARLRCSPMKGHSHVYWYRQLPEEGLKFMVYLQKENIIDESGMPKERFSAEFPKEGPSILRIQQVVRGDSAAYFCASSPPDRNTEAFFGQGTRLTVV.

The genes are TRBV29-1 and TRBJ1-2, with unresolved D. The germline CDR1 and CDR2 sequences are SQVTM and ANQGSEA. This CDR3 comprises 13 residues. Trimming removed 6 bases from V and 4 bases from J, with 15 bases in between. CDR3 in DNA: TGCAGCGTCCCTAGGTCAGCCACCTATGGCTACACCTTC. Amino acids: CSVPRSATYGYTF.

V and J are TRBV7-6 and TRBJ2-5; 9 bases line up with TRBD1. V gave up 7 bases and J gave up 5 bases; unmatched junction bases: 17. The germline gives CDR1 SGHVS, CDR2 FNYEAQ. This CDR3 is 17 amino acids long. CDR3 in amino acids: CASKAGQGSLFLETQYF. In nucleotides, the CDR3 is TGTGCCAGCAAAGCGGGACAGGGCTCCTTGTTTCTGGAGACCCAGTACTTC. The full variable domain, completed using reference TRBV7-6 and TRBJ2-5, is GAGVSQSPRYKVTKRGQDVALRCDPISGHVSLYWYRQALGQGPEFLTYFNYEAQQDKSGLPNDRFSAERPEGSISTLTIQRTEQRDSAMYRCASKAGQGSLFLETQYFGPGTRLLVL.

The chain couples TRBV2 to TRBJ2-1; 12 positions agree with TRBD2. V lost 7 bases and J lost 5; bases outside the gene matches: 6. The CDR3 runs 15 residues. Looked up from germline, CDR1 is SNHLY and CDR2 is FYNNEI. The CDR3 sequence is CASIPTSGGHNEQFF. For the CDR3, the DNA is TGTGCCAGCATCCCGACTAGCGGGGGCCACAATGAGCAGTTCTTC.

This clone was counted a few times. This chain uses TRBV4-2 with TRBJ2-7, with TRBD1 identical over 10 bases. The trim removed 4 bases at V and 4 bases at J, leaving 4 bases unmatched. Germline V gives CDR1 LGHNA, CDR2 YNFKEQ. The CDR3 spans 14 residues. Written as DNA, the CDR3 is TGTGCCAGCAGCCCCGGGACAGGGGAATACGAGCAGTACTTC. It specifies CASSPGTGEYEQYF.

Comment on this clone: Compared with germline, one end of the junction differs, possibly owing to a read error. The chain combines TRBV30 with TRBJ1-4; 7 bases align to TRBD1. The CDR3 has 12 amino acids. Germline assignment: CDR1 GTSNPN and CDR2 SVGIG (reference sequence). CDR3 DNA sequence: TGTGCCTGGAGTGCGGGGGGGGGACAGTGGCTTTTT. Encoded protein: CAWSAGGGQWLF.